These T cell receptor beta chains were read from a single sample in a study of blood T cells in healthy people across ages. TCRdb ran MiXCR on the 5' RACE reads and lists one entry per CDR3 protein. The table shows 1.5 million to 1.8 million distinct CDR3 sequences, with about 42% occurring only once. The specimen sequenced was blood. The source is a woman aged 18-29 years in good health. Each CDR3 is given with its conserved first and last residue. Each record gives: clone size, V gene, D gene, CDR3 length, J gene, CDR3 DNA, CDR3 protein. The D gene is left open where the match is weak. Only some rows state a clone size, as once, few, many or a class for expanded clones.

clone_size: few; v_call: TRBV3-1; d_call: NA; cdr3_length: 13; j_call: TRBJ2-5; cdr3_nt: TGTGCCAGCAGCCCCCGGACTTTCAATGAGCAGTACTTC; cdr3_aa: CASSPRTFNEQYF
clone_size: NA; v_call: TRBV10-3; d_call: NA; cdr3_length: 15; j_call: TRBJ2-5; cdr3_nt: TGTGCCATCAACCCGACCTCGGGTATTCGAGAGACCCAGTACTTC; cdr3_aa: CAINPTSGIRETQYF
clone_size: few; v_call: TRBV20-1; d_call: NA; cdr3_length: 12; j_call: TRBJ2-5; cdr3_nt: TGCAGTGCCAGCGGACGCGTAGGAGAGCAGTACTTC; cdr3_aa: CSASGRVGEQYF
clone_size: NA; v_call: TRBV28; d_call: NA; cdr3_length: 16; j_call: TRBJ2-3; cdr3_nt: TGTGCCAGCAGTCCACAGGGTCGCATAGGCACAGATACGCAGTATTTT; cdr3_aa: CASSPQGRIGTDTQYF
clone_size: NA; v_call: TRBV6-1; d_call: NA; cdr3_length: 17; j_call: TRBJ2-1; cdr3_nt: TGTGCCAGCACCCGGAGGAGTGGGCCTAGCTCCTACAATGAGCAGTTCTTC; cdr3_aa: CASTRRSGPSSYNEQFF
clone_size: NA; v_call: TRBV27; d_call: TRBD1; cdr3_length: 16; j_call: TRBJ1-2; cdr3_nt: TGTGCCAACAGTACGGGACAGGGAGGGGCTAACTATGGCTACACCTTC; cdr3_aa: CANSTGQGGANYGYTF
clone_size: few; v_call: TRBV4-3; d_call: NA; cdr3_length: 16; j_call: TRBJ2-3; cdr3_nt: TGCGCCAGCAGCCGAAGCTTCTCGGGGGCCACAGATACGCAGTATTTT; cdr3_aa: CASSRSFSGATDTQYF
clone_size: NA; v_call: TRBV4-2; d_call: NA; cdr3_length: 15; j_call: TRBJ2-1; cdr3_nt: TGTGCCAGCAGCCAAGTGGGACCAGCGGTCAATGAGCAGTTCTTC; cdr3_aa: CASSQVGPAVNEQFF
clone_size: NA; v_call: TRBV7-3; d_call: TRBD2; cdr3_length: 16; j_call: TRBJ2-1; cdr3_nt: TGTGCCAGCAGCTTAAGGGCCGGGAGGCCCTTCAATGAGCAGTTCTTC; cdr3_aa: CASSLRAGRPFNEQFF
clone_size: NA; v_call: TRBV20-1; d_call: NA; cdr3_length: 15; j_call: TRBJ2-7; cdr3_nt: TGCAGTGCTAGCCCTTACGGACAGGGAGGGTACGAGCAGTACTTC; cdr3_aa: CSASPYGQGGYEQYF
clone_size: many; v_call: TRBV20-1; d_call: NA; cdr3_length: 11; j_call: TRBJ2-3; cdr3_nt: TGCAGCGCTTCGGGACCAGATACGCAGTATTTT; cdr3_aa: CSASGPDTQYF
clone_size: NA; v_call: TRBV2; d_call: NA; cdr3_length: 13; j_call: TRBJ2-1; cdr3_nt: TGTGCCAGCAGTGAAACGACCCCCAATGAGCAGTTCTTC; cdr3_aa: CASSETTPNEQFF
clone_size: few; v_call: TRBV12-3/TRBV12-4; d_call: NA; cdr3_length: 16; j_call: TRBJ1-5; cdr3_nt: TGTGCCAGCAGTCCCACGCGTGACATCGCTAATCAGCCCCAGCATTTT; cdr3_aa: CASSPTRDIANQPQHF
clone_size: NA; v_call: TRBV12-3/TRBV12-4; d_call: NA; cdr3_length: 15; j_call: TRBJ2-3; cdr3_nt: TGTGCCAGCAGCTCCGCCGGATCCAGCACAGATACGCAGTATTTT; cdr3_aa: CASSSAGSSTDTQYF
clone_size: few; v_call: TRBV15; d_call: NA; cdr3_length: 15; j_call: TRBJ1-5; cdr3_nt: TGTGCCACCAGCAGAGGCAGGGTCTCCAATCAGCCCCAGCATTTT; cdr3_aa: CATSRGRVSNQPQHF
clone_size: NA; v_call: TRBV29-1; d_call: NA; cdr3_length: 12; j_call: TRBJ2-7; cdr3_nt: TGCAGCGTTGAAGTCCAAGAAGAGATCCAGTACTTC; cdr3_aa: CSVEVQEEIQYF
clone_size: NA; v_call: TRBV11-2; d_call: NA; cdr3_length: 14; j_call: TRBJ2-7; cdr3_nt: TGTGCCAGCAGCGGCCGAGCGGCAGCCTACGAGCAGTACTTC; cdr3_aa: CASSGRAAAYEQYF
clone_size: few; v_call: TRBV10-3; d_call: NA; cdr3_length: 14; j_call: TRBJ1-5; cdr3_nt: TGTGCCACCATAGGGGGGGGTAGCAATCAGCCCCAGCATTTT; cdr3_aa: CATIGGGSNQPQHF
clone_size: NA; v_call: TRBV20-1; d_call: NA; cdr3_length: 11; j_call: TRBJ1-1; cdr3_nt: TGCAGTGGAGACAGATACACTGAAGCTTTCTTT; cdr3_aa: CSGDRYTEAFF
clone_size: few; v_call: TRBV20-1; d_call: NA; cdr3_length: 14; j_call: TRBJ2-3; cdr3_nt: TGCAGTGCGGGTGCTCTTACTAGCACAGATACGCAGTATTTT; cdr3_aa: CSAGALTSTDTQYF
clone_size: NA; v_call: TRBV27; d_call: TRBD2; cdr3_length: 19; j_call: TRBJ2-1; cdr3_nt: TGTGCCAGCAGTTTGGTCGCCCATAGACTAGCGGGGGGCTCCAATGAGCAGTTCTTC; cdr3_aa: CASSLVAHRLAGGSNEQFF
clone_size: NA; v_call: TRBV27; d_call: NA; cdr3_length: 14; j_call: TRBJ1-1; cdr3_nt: TGTGCCAGCAGTTCCGGACATCCCGAGACTGAAGCTTTCTTT; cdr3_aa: CASSSGHPETEAFF
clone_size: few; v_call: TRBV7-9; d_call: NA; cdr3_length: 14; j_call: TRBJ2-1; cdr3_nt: TGTGCCAGCAGAAGAACCGGGACCTACAATGAGCAGTTCTTC; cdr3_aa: CASRRTGTYNEQFF
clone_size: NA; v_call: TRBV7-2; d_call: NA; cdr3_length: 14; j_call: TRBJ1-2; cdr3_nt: TGTGCCAGCAGCTTAGACCCTAAGATCTATGGCTACACCTTC; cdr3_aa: CASSLDPKIYGYTF
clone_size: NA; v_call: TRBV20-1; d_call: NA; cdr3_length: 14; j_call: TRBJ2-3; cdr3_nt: TGCAGTGCCCCCCCGGGAGTTGGGACAGATACGCAGTATTTT; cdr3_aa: CSAPPGVGTDTQYF
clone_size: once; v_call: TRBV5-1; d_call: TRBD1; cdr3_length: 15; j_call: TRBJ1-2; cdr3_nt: TGCGCCAGCAGCTCCGAAACACAGGGGATGAATGGCTACACCTTC; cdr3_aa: CASSSETQGMNGYTF
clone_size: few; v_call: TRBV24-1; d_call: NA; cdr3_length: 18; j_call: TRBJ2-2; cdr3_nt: TGTGCCACCAGTGACCGTAGACGCCGGGACACTAACACCGGGGAGCTGTTTTTT; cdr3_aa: CATSDRRRRDTNTGELFF
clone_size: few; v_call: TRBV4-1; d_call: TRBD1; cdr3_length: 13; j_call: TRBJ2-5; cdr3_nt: TGCGCCAGCAGCTCCAGACAGGGGAATACCCAGTACTTC; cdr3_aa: CASSSRQGNTQYF
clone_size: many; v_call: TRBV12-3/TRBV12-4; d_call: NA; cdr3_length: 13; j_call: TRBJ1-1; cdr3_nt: TGTGCCAGCAGTTTCGGGGGTGGGACTGAAGCTTTCTTT; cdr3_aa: CASSFGGGTEAFF
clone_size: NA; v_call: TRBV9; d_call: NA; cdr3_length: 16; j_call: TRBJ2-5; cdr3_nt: TGTGCCAGCAGCGTTTCAGGCCTAGCGATAGAAGAGACCCAGTACTTC; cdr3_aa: CASSVSGLAIEETQYF
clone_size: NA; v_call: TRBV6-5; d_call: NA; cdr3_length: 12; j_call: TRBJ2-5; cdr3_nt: TGTGCCAGCAGGGGTAGTTGGTACGAACAGTACTTC; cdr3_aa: CASRGSWYEQYF
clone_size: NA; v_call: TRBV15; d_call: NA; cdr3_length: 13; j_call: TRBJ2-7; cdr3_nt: TGTGCCGCCAGCAGAGATATGCCCTACGAGCAGTACTTC; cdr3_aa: CAASRDMPYEQYF
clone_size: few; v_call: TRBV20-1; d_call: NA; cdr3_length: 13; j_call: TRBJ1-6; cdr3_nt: TGCAGTGCTAGAGAGGACCTCTATTCACCCCTCCACTTT; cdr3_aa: CSAREDLYSPLHF
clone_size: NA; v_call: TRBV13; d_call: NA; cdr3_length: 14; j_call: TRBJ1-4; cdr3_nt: TGTGCCAGCAGCACCGGGAGGCGGGTTGAAAAACTGTTTTTT; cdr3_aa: CASSTGRRVEKLFF
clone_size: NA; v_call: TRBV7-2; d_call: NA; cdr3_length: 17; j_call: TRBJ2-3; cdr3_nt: TGTGCCAGCAGCCCCTGGATGGCGGGGACTTTAGGAGATACGCAGTATTTT; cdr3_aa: CASSPWMAGTLGDTQYF
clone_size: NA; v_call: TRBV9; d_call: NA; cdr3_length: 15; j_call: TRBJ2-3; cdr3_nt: TGTGCCAGCAGTTTGACTATCGGGAACACAGATACGCAGTATTTT; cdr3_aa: CASSLTIGNTDTQYF
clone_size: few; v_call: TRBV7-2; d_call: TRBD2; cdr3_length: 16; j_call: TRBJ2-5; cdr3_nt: TGTGCCAGCAGCCCACCGGGACTAGCGGGCATCAATGAGCAGTACTTC; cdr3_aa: CASSPPGLAGINEQYF
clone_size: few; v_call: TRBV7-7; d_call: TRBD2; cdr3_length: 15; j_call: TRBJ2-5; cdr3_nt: TGTGCTAGCAGCTTAGGGGGAGCGGGGGAAGAGACCCAGTACTTC; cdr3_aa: CASSLGGAGEETQYF
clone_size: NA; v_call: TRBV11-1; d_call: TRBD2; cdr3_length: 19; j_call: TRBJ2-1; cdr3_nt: TGCGCCAGCAGGTCCGGGACTAGCGGGAGATGGGGCTCCTACAATGAGCAGTTCTTC; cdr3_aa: CASRSGTSGRWGSYNEQFF
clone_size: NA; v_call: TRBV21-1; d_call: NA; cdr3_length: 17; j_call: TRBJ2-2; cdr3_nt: TGTGCCAGCCCGCGAAAGACAGGGACGGGCGACACCGGGGAGCTGTTTTTT; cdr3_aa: CASPRKTGTGDTGELFF
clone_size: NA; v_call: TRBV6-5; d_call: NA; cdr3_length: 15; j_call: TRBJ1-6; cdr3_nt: TGTGCCAGCAGTTACAGTCAGGGGTTCAATTCACCCCTCCACTTT; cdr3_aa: CASSYSQGFNSPLHF
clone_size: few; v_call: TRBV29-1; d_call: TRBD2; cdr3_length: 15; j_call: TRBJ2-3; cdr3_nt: TGCAGCTTCGACCCTTCGGGCGGGGGAACAGATACGCAGTATTTT; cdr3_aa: CSFDPSGGGTDTQYF
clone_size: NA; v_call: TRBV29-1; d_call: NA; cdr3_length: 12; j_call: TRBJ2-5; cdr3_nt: TGCAGCGTCGCTCGATCACAAGAGACCCAGTACTTC; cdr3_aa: CSVARSQETQYF
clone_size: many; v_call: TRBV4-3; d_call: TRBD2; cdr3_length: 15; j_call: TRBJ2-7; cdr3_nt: TGCGCCAGCAGCCAAGTCGCTAGCGGGATTGGCGAGCAGTACTTC; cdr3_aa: CASSQVASGIGEQYF
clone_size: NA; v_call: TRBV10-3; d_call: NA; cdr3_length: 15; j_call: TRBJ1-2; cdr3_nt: TGTGCCATCAGTGATTGGGGGACACATTATAATGGCTACACCTTC; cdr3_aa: CAISDWGTHYNGYTF
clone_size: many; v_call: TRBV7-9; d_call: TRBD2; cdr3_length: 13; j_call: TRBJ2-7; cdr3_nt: TGTGCCAGCAGTCTAGCGGGAGGTAACGAGCAGTACTTC; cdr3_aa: CASSLAGGNEQYF
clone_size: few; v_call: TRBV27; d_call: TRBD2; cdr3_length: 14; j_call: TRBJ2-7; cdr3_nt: TGTGCCAGCAGTTCTAGCGGGTACGCCTACGAGCAGTACTTC; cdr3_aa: CASSSSGYAYEQYF